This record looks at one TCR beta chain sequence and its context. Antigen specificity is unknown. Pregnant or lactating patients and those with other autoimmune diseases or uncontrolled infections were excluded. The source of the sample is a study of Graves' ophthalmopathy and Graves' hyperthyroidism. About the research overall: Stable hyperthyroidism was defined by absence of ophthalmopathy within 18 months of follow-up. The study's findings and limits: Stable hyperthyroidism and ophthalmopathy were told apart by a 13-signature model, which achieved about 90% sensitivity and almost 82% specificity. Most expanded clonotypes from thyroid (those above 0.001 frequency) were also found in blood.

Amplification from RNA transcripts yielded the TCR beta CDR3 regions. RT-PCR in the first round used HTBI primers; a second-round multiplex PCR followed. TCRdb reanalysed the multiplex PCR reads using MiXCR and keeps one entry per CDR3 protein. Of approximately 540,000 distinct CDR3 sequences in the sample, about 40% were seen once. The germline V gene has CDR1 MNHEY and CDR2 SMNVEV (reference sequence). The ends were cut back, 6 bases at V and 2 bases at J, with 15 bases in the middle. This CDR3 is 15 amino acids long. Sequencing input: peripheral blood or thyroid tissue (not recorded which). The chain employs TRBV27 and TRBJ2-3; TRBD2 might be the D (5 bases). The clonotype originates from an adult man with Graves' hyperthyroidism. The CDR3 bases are TGTGCCAGCAGCGGGATGGGCAGGTTCACAGATACGCAGTATTTT. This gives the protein CASSGMGRFTDTQYF.